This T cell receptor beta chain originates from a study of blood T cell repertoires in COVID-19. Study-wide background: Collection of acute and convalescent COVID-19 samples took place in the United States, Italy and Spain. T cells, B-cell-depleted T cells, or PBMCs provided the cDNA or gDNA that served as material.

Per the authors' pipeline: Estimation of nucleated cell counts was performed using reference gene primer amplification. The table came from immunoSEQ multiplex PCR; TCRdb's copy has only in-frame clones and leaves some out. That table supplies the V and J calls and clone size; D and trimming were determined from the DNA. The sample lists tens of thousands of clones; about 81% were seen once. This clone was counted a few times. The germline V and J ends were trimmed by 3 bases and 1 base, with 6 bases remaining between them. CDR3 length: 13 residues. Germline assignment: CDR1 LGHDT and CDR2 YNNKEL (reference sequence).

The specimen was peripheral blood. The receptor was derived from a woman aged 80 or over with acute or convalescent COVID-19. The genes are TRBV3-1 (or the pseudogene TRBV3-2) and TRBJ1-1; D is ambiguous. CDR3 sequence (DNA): TGTGCCAGCAGCCAGCGGGCGAACACTGAAGCTTTCTTT. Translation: CASSQRANTEAFF.